These 26 T cell receptor beta chains originate from one sample sequenced in a study of shared clonotypes between healthy human individuals. Generated by immunoSEQ multiplex PCR, the TCRdb table keeps only in-frame clones and is missing some. The sample has around 1.6 million clones; around 98% are singletons. Sequencing input: naive CD4+ T cells sorted from blood. Subset reported: CD45RA+ positively selected. Receptors originate from a young man in good health.

V is TRBV6-5 and J is TRBJ1-5; D might be TRBD1 (5 bases). The CDR3 has 13 residues. The germline V and J ends were trimmed by 5 bases and 7 bases, with 12 bases remaining between them. Per germline, CDR1 MNHEY and CDR2 SVGAGI. CDR3: CASSRDVGQPQHF. CDR3 nucleotide sequence: TGTGCCAGCAGTCGGGACGTTGGGCAGCCCCAGCATTTT.

This chain joins TRBV5-1 and TRBJ2-2; 12 positions match TRBD1. Germline trimming cut 4 bases from V and 4 bases from J; bases unmatched to any gene: 8. Germline values: CDR1 SGHRS, CDR2 YFSETQ. This CDR3 is 17 amino acids long. The DNA of the CDR3 is TGCGCCAGCAGCCTCGGGACAGGGGGCCGGGGCACCGGGGAGCTGTTTTTT. Translated, it gives CASSLGTGGRGTGELFF.

The chain is built from TRBV5-4 and TRBJ1-2; 9 bases map to TRBD1. CDR1 SGHNT and CDR2 YYREEE come from the germline V gene (reference sequence). The V and J ends lost 0 bases and 8 bases, in that order; junction bases with no gene match: 8. The CDR3 runs to 15 residues. CDR3 in DNA: TGTGCCAGCAGCTTGGACAGGGGGCGGGTCGGGGGCTACACCTTC. Its protein product is CASSLDRGRVGGYTF.

This rearrangement joins TRBV4-3 to TRBJ2-3, with TRBD2 matching over 9 bases. This CDR3 spans 15 amino acids. Germline CDR1 reads LGHNA; CDR2 reads YSLEER. The V and J ends lost 1 base and 4 bases, in that order; junction bases with no gene match: 3. The CDR3 sequence is CASSQGGGRADTQYF. DNA of the CDR3: TGCGCCAGCAGCCAAGGGGGCGGGAGGGCAGATACGCAGTATTTT.

The chain combines TRBV6-1 with TRBJ2-3; D unresolved. The CDR3 contains 11 residues. V lost 9 bases and J lost 2, with 6 bases in between. Looked up from germline, CDR1 is MNHNS and CDR2 is SASEGT. Here the CDR3 DNA reads TGTGCCAGTAAAAACACAGATACGCAGTATTTT. Protein: CASKNTDTQYF.

V is TRBV18 and J is TRBJ1-1; no clear D gene. The germline V and J ends were trimmed by 2 bases and 3 bases, with 13 bases remaining between them. This CDR3 comprises 15 residues. Per germline, CDR1 KGHSH and CDR2 LQKENI. The CDR3 protein is CASSPDQVEYTEAFF. CDR3 sequence (DNA): TGTGCCAGCTCACCAGATCAAGTCGAATACACTGAAGCTTTCTTT.

CDR3 protein: CASSPIGVPYEQYF. The DNA of the CDR3 is TGTGCCAGCAGCCCCATTGGGGTACCCTACGAGCAGTACTTC. The J gene is TRBJ2-7, the V gene TRBV9, with unresolved D. This CDR3 is 14 amino acids long. CDR1 and CDR2 from the germline V gene are SGDLS and YYNGEE. The germline V and J ends were trimmed by 4 bases and 2 bases, with 13 bases remaining between them.

The V gene is TRBV2, the J gene TRBJ2-1; tentatively, D is TRBD2 (7 bases). CDR3 size: 14 residues. Trimming took off 4 bases at V and 7 bases at J, with 14 bases between the two ends. The germline V gene encodes CDR1 SNHLY and CDR2 FYNNEI. Here the CDR3 reads CASSARGGINEQFF. DNA for the CDR3: TGTGCCAGCAGTGCCAGGGGAGGGATTAATGAGCAGTTCTTC.

CDR3 sequence reads: CASSAQGKGYTF. CDR3 DNA sequence: TGTGCCAGCAGTGCACAGGGTAAAGGCTACACCTTC. J is TRBJ1-2 and V is TRBV2; perhaps TRBD1 as D (6 bases). The germline gives CDR1 SNHLY, CDR2 FYNNEI. The CDR3 is 12 amino acids. V was pared by 4 bases and J by 8 bases, with 11 bases between. The full variable domain, its missing parts supplied by reference TRBV2 and TRBJ1-2, is EPEVTQTPSHQVTQMGQEVILRCVPISNHLYFYWYRQILGQKVEFLVSFYNNEISEKSEIFDDQFSVERPDGSNFTLKIRSTKLEDSAMYFCASSAQGKGYTFGSGTRLTVV.

This chain uses TRBV29-1 with TRBJ2-7, with D possibly matching TRBD1 (6 bases). The CDR3 is 14 amino acids. Germline V CDR1 and CDR2: SQVTM, ANQGSEA. With 6 bases removed from V and 6 bases from J, the gap between germline ends came to 21 bases. The CDR3 here is CSVVYTGLRAEQYF. The CDR3 DNA reads TGCAGCGTAGTCTATACAGGGTTAAGGGCCGAGCAGTACTTC.

The CDR3, as DNA: TGTGCCAGCAGCCGTCCTGGATTCAATCAGCCCCAGCATTTT. Translated, it gives CASSRPGFNQPQHF. This chain joins TRBV7-2 and TRBJ1-5; no reliable D call. CDR3 length: 14 amino acids. Looked up from germline, CDR1 is SGHTA and CDR2 is FQGNSA. Between the trimmed V and J ends, which lost 5 bases and 3 bases, there was a span of 11 bases.

The J gene is TRBJ2-7, the V gene TRBV5-4, with 12 bases aligning to TRBD1. The CDR3 runs 15 residues. Germline CDR1 and CDR2: SGHNT and YYREEE (reference sequence). Trimming removed 4 bases from V and 6 bases from J; junction bases left unmatched: 8. CDR3 region: CASSGRDRGLSEQYF. CDR3 nucleotides: TGTGCCAGCAGCGGGCGGGACAGGGGGCTAAGCGAGCAGTACTTC. Variable domain in full (rest from reference TRBV5-4 and TRBJ2-7): ETGVTQSPTHLIKTRGQQVTLRCSSQSGHNTVSWYQQALGQGPQFIFQYYREEENGRGNFPPRFSGLQFPNYSSELNVNALELDDSALYLCASSGRDRGLSEQYFGPGTRLTVT.

The CDR3 coding sequence is TGCAGCGTTGCGACAGGATGGAGCTCCTACAATGAGCAGTTCTTC. Protein sequence: CSVATGWSSYNEQFF. V and J are TRBV29-1 and TRBJ2-1, with D perhaps TRBD1 (6 bases). V lost 4 bases to trimming and J lost 0 bases, with 13 bases between them. Germline loops: CDR1 SQVTM, CDR2 ANQGSEA. The CDR3 runs to 15 residues.

The gene calls are TRBV28 and TRBJ1-4; possibly TRBD1 for D (6 bases). Germline-derived CDR1 and CDR2 are MDHEN and SYDVKM. V was shortened by 2 bases and J by 7 bases, with 14 bases between the two germline ends. This CDR3 region has 15 residues. CDR3 region: CASSLAGGAGEKLFF. CDR3 nucleotides: TGTGCCAGCAGTTTAGCTGGGGGCGCGGGTGAAAAACTGTTTTTT.

The chain joins TRBV5-8 to TRBJ2-1, with D tentatively TRBD1 or TRBD2 (5 bases each). Germline loops: CDR1 SGHTS, CDR2 YDEGEE. The CDR3 runs to 12 residues. V was shortened by 8 bases and J by 6 bases, with 12 bases between the two germline ends. CDR3 amino acids: CASGSGRNEQFF. CDR3 nucleotides: TGTGCCAGTGGGTCGGGGCGCAATGAGCAGTTCTTC.

J is TRBJ2-3 and V is TRBV4-3; 7 bases line up with TRBD2. CDR3 length: 17 amino acids. The V gene end was trimmed by 3 bases and the J gene end by 1 base; junction bases not matched to a gene: 10. The germline V gene has CDR1 LGHNA and CDR2 YSLEER. Written as DNA, the CDR3 is TGCGCCAGCAGCCATCTTGGGAGGGGACGGGGCACAGATACGCAGTATTTT. It specifies CASSHLGRGRGTDTQYF.

The chain employs TRBV19 and TRBJ2-5; TRBD2 is a possible D gene (5 bases). Looked up from germline, CDR1 is LNHDA and CDR2 is SQIVND (reference sequence). The CDR3 is 14 residues long. The ends were cut back, 7 bases at V and 1 base at J, with 13 bases in the middle. This CDR3 is CASKRSGRQETQYF. CDR3 sequence (DNA): TGTGCCAGTAAGAGAAGCGGTCGCCAAGAGACCCAGTACTTC.

This rearrangement joins TRBV5-5 to TRBJ2-2; TRBD2 agrees at 15 bases. The ends lost 2 bases at V and 4 bases at J; junction bases unmatched: 6. The CDR3 has 18 amino acids. The V gene's germline CDR1 is SGHKS and CDR2 YYEKEE (reference sequence). The DNA of the CDR3 is TGTGCCAGCAGCTTCTACGGACTAGCGGGAGGGATCACCGGGGAGCTGTTTTTT. Its protein product is CASSFYGLAGGITGELFF.

A word on this clone: Other DNA sequences in the sample encode the same CDR3. The J gene is TRBJ1-5, the V gene TRBV18; D is unclear. The V end was cut by 2 bases, the J end by 5 bases, with 4 bases between. CDR1 is KGHSH and CDR2 is LQKENI in the germline V gene. CDR3 length: 12 residues. The CDR3 sequence: CASSPGDQPQHF. CDR3 in DNA: TGTGCCAGCTCACCAGGGGATCAGCCCCAGCATTTT.

The chain links TRBV7-2 to TRBJ2-1; a possible D gene is TRBD1 (5 bases). The CDR3 has 15 amino acids. V lost 5 bases to trimming and J lost 9 bases, with 20 bases between them. Germline V gives CDR1 SGHTA, CDR2 FQGNSA. The CDR3 bases are TGTGCCAGCAGCCCTCAGGGAATCATCCAAGGTGAGCAGTTCTTC. Translation gives CASSPQGIIQGEQFF. The whole variable domain, filled in from reference TRBV7-2 and TRBJ2-1, reads GAGVSQSPSNKVTEKGKDVELRCDPISGHTALYWYRQSLGQGLEFLIYFQGNSAPDKSGLPSDRFSAERTGGSVSTLTIQRTQQEDSAVYLCASSPQGIIQGEQFFGPGTRLTVL.

This chain joins TRBV9 and TRBJ2-7; TRBD1 agrees at 7 bases. V shed 2 bases, J shed 2 bases, and the junction held 4 bases outside the gene matches. Germline V gene sequence: CDR1 SGDLS, CDR2 YYNGEE. This CDR3 region has 14 residues. The CDR3 sequence: CASSVRTGTYEQYF. In nucleotides, the CDR3 is TGTGCCAGCAGCGTGCGGACAGGTACCTACGAGCAGTACTTC.

In the case of this clone: This sample also contains other DNA sequences that code for the same CDR3. J is TRBJ2-6 and V is TRBV7-2, with D uncertain. Germline CDR1 and CDR2: SGHTA and FQGNSA. V dropped 5 bases and J dropped 1 base, with 9 bases sitting between them. There are 15 residues in the CDR3. CDR3 in DNA: TGTGCCAGCAGCCCCCAGGTATCTGGGGCCAACGTCCTGACTTTC. Protein product: CASSPQVSGANVLTF.

The rearrangement joins TRBV5-5 to TRBJ2-1; 13 nucleotides agree with TRBD2. V was pared by 2 bases and J by 4 bases, with 12 bases of the junction left unmatched. The germline CDR1 and CDR2 sequences are SGHKS and YYEKEE (reference sequence). CDR3 length equals 19 residues. DNA for the CDR3: TGTGCCAGCAGCTTCCCTACTAGCGGGAGGGCTAAAACATACAATGAGCAGTTCTTC. Amino acid sequence: CASSFPTSGRAKTYNEQFF.

The chain is built from TRBV4-1 and TRBJ1-2; 7 bases agree with TRBD1. Trimming removed 4 bases from V and 0 bases from J; junction bases left unmatched: 17. The CDR3 runs 19 residues. Germline CDR1 reads MGHRA; CDR2 reads YSYEKL. Written as DNA, the CDR3 is TGCGCCAGCAGCCCTCGTTCCGGGACAGACGTATTAGCTAACTATGGCTACACCTTC. Its protein product is CASSPRSGTDVLANYGYTF.

V gene TRBV25-1 combines with J gene TRBJ1-5; tentative D call: TRBD1 (5 bases). V was cut by 3 bases and J by 6 bases, with 12 bases left in between. The CDR3 has 14 residues. Germline CDR1 reads MGHDK; CDR2 reads SYGVNS. The CDR3: CASSDLGGGQPQHF. The DNA for the CDR3 is TGTGCCAGCAGTGATTTGGGTGGGGGTCAGCCCCAGCATTTT.

This clone was counted a single time. This chain uses TRBV5-1 with TRBJ2-5; TRBD1 or TRBD2 may be the D gene (6 bases each). Germline V gives CDR1 SGHRS, CDR2 YFSETQ. V was clipped by 4 bases and J by 5 bases, with 18 bases between them. The CDR3 totals 15 residues. CDR3 bases: TGCGCCAGCAGCCCAGTACAGGGACGGGAGGAGACCCAGTACTTC. This translates into CASSPVQGREETQYF.